This TCR beta chain was sequenced for a study of cytomegalovirus exposure and HLA in healthy donors. As for the study in general: The 95 to 150 validation repertoires and the approximately 630 first-cohort repertoires shared a platform, a later analysis reported. Study-level points and caveats: The study put 150 or so TCR beta chains on its list as cytomegalovirus-associated. Some public TCRs appeared in many individuals, while most sequences were rare. It was confirmed in vitro that a few of the CMV-associated chains were specific for CMV antigens.

TCRdb's table, derived via immunoSEQ multiplex PCR, lists solely in-frame clones and lacks some. The sample shows 300,000 to 400,000 clones, roughly 88% of them seen only once. Notes on this clone: The antigen is unknown.

Trimming stripped 6 bases from V and 3 bases from J, with 14 bases between. The germline CDR1 and CDR2 sequences are MNHEY and SVGAGI. The CDR3 consists of 14 residues. V is TRBV6-5 and J is TRBJ1-1; D gene unclear. The receptor comes from a man in his thirties or forties in good health and CMV-seronegative. The sample consisted of PBMCs. CDR3 sequence reads: CASRLGGMDTEAFF. The CDR3, as DNA: TGTGCCAGCAGGCTGGGAGGGATGGACACTGAAGCTTTCTTT.